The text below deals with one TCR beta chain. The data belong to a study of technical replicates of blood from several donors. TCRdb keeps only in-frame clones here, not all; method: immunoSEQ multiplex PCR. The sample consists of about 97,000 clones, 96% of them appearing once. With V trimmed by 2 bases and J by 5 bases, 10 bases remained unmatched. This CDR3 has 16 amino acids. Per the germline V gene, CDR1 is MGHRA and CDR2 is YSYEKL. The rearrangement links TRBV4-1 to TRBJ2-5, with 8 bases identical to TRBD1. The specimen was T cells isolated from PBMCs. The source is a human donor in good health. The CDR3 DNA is TGCGCCAGCAGCCAACCCCCGGGACAGGCGCTGGAGACCCAGTACTTC. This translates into CASSQPPGQALETQYF.